This T cell receptor (beta chain) was captured in a study of blood T cells in healthy people across ages. The CDR3 totals 16 residues. The germline gives CDR1 MDHEN, CDR2 SYDVKM. With a J-beta primer mix and a sample-barcoded 5' primer, a second PCR ran about 6 to 11 cycles. TCRdb processed the 5' RACE reads anew with MiXCR; each CDR3 protein has one entry. This sample yields 1.5 million to 2 million distinct CDR3 sequences, of which about two fifths are seen a single time; about 23% belongs to the top ten. This clonotype showed up just once. At one of its ends the junction is not consistent with the germline gene, which may arise from a read error.

The gene calls are TRBV28 and TRBJ2-2; D not resolved. This sequence originates from a human donor in good health. The material sequenced was blood. This CDR3 is CVSSSLLGSTTGELFF. DNA of the CDR3: TGTGTCAGCAGTTCCCTCCTCGGTTCAACGACGGGGGAGCTGTTTTTT.